This TCR beta chain originates from a study of shared clonotypes between healthy human individuals. Notes on the study in general: With few donors, the genetic and exposure-history diversity represented was limited.

Remarks on this clone: The antigen is undetermined.

The V gene lost 2 bases and the J gene lost 0 bases, with 7 bases spanning the gap. The germline V gene has CDR1 MDHEN and CDR2 SYDVKM. The CDR3 contains 15 residues. Researchers ran the assay at a deep level. TCRdb's copy holds only in-frame clones and misses some; the assay was immunoSEQ multiplex PCR. The sample holds 1,400,000 or so clones; 98% to 99% are singletons and the top ten take 0.36%. Only Caucasian adults living in Nashville, Tennessee served as donors. The source material was naive CD4+ T cells sorted from blood. Subset denoted: CD45RA+ positively selected. The rearrangement uses TRBV28 and TRBJ1-4; no firm D call. This receptor was identified in a man younger than 40 in good health. The CDR3 DNA is TGTGCCAGCAGTTTAAACTGGGCAACTAATGAAAAACTGTTTTTT. It translates to CASSLNWATNEKLFF.